These 5 T cell receptor beta chains were all obtained from the same sample, sequenced in a study of blood T cell repertoires in COVID-19. The data were produced by immunoSEQ multiplex PCR, yet TCRdb's version contains in-frame clones alone and is incomplete. The table lists around 180,000 clones, roughly nine tenths of them singletons. Specimen: peripheral blood. The receptors derive from a man between 65 and 85 years old with active or convalescent COVID-19.

The rearrangement uses TRBV3-1 (or the pseudogene TRBV3-2) and TRBJ2-7; TRBD2 is a possible D gene (6 bases). This CDR3 is 12 amino acids long. The germline V gene has CDR1 LGHDT and CDR2 YNNKEL (reference sequence). V was clipped by 10 bases and J by 3 bases, with 13 bases between them. CDR3 nucleotides: TGTGCCACCTCCGGGACTCGCTACGAGCAGTACTTC. Protein sequence: CATSGTRYEQYF.

V is TRBV28 and J is TRBJ1-3; possibly TRBD1 for D (6 bases). The CDR3 length is 17 residues. The germline CDR1 and CDR2 sequences are MDHEN and SYDVKM. With 7 bases removed from V and 4 bases from J, the gap between germline ends came to 23 bases. CDR3 loop: CASTPRQGTGMGNTIYF. The CDR3 DNA reads as TGTGCCAGCACCCCACGCCAGGGGACGGGGATGGGAAACACCATATATTTT.

The chain joins TRBV18 to TRBJ2-3; 12 nucleotides line up with TRBD2. V dropped 2 bases and J dropped 2; count of bases not matched to a gene: 5. This CDR3 is built from 17 residues. Germline CDR1 is KGHSH and CDR2 is LQKENI. CDR3: CASSPSLAGGLTDTQYF. CDR3 bases: TGTGCCAGCTCACCAAGCCTAGCGGGGGGGCTCACAGATACGCAGTATTTT.

The chain recombines TRBV5-8 with TRBJ2-3; weak D call: TRBD2 (5 bases). CDR1 SGHTS and CDR2 YDEGEE come from the germline V gene. The V and J ends lost 7 bases and 5 bases respectively, with 5 bases between them. CDR3 length equals 10 residues. CDR3 coding DNA: TGTGCCAGCGGAGGAGATACGCAGTATTTT. It translates to CASGGDTQYF.

The V gene is TRBV28, the J gene TRBJ1-1; D may be TRBD1 (5 bases). Deletions cut 6 bases from V and 4 bases from J, with 6 bases between. From germline, CDR1 is MDHEN and CDR2 SYDVKM. CDR3 length: 11 amino acids. This CDR3 reads CASRGLTEAFF. The DNA of the CDR3 is TGTGCCAGCAGGGGGCTCACTGAAGCTTTCTTT.